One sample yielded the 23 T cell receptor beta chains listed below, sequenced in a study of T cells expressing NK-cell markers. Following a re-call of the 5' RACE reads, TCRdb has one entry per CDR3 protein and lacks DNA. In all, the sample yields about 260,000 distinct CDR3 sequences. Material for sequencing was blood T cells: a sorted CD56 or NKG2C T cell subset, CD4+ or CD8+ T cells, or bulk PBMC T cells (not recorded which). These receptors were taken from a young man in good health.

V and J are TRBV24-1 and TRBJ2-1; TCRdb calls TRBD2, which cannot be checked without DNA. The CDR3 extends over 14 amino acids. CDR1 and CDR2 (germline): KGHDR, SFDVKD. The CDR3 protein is CATSESPALEEQFF.

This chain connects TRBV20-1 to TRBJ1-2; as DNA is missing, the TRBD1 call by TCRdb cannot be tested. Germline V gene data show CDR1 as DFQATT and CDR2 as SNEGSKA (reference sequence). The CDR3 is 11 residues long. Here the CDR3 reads CSATPRGGYTF.

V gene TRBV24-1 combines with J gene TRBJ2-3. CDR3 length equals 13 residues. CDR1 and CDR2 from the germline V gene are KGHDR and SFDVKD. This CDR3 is CATSPDSTDTQYF.

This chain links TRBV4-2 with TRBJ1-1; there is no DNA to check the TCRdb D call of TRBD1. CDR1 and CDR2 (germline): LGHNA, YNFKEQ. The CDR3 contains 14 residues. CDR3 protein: CASSQEGQGEGAFF.

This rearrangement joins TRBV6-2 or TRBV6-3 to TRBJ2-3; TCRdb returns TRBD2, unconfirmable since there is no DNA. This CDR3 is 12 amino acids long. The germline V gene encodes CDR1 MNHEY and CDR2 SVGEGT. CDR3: CASRSSSGTQYF.

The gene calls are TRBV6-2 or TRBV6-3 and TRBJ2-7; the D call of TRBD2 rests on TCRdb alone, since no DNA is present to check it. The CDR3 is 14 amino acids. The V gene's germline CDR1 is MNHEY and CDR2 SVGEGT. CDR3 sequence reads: CASRKLAGIYEQYF.

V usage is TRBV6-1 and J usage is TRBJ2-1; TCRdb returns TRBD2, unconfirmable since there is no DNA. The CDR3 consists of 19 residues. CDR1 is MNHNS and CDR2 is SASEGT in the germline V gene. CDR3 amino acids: CASSEAALGLASSYNEQFF.

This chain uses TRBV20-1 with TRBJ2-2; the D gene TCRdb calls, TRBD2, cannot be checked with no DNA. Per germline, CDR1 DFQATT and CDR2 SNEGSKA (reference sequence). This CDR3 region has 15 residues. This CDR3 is CSASRTSGKAGELFF.

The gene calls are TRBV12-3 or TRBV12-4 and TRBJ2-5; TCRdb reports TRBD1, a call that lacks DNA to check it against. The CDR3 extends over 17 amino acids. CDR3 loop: CASSYGGQGAFGETQYF.

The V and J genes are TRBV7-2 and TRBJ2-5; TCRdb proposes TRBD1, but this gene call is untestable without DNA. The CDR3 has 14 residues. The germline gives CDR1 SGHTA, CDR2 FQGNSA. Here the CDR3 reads CASSLDGGPGTQYF.

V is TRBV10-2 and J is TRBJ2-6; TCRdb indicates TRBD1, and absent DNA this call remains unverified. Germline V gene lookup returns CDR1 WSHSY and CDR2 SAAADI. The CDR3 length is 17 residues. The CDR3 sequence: CASLAPHGLSGANVLTF.

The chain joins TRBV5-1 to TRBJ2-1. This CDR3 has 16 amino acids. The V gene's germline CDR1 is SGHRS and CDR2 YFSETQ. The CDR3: CASSLVTVRSYNEQFF.

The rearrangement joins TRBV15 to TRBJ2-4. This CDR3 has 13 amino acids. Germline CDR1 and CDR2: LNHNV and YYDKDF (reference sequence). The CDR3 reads CATQIGAKNIQYF.

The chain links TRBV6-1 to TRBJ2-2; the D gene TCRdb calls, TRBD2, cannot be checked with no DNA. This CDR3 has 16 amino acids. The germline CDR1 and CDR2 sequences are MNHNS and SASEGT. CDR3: CASSAGGPIHTGELFF.

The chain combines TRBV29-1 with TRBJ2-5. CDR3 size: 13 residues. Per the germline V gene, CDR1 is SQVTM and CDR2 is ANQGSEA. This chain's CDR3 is CSVAALGGETQYF.

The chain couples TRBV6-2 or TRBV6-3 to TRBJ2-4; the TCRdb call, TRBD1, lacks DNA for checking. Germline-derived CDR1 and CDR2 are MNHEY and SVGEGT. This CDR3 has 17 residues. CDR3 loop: CASSYSTSTGAKNIQYF.

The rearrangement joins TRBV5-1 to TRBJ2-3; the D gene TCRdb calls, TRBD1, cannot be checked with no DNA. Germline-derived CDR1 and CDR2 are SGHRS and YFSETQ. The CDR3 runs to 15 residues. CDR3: CASRPFGTSTDTQYF.

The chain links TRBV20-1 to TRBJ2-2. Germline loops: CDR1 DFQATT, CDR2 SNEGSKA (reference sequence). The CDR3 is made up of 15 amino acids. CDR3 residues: CSASMGTTHTGELFF.

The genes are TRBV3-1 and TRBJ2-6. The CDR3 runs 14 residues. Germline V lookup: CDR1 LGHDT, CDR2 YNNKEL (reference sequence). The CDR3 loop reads CASTLVSGANVLTF.

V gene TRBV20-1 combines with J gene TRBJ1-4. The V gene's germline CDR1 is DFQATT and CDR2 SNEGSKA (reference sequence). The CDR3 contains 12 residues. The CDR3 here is CSATSDGEKLFF.

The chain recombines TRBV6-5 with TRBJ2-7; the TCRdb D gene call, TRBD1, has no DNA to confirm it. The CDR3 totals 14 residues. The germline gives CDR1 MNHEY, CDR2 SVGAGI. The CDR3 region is CASSYSAFRDEQYF.

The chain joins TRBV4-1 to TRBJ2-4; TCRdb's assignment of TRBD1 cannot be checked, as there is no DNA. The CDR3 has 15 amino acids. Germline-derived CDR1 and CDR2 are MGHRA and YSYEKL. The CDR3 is CASSLEQGMGNIQYF.

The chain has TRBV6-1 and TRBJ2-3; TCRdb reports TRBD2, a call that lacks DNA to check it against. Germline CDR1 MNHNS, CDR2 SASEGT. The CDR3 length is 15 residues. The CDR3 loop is CATGLAGMSTDTQYF.